This TCR beta chain was sequenced for a study of cytomegalovirus exposure and HLA in healthy donors. Produced via immunoSEQ multiplex PCR; TCRdb's table is partial and in-frame only. The sample holds tens of thousands of clones, almost 85% seen once. This clone was detected only once. Germline values: CDR1 MGHRA, CDR2 YSYEKL. V shed 5 bases, J shed 2 bases, and the junction held 6 bases outside the gene matches. This CDR3 comprises 17 residues. What was sequenced was PBMCs. The sequence derives from a young woman in good health and CMV-seropositive. The chain carries TRBV4-1 and TRBJ2-5; the match to TRBD2 covers 15 bases. The CDR3 protein is CASSRTSGGEPQETQYF. CDR3 nucleotides: TGCGCCAGCAGCAGGACTAGCGGGGGGGAACCGCAAGAGACCCAGTACTTC.